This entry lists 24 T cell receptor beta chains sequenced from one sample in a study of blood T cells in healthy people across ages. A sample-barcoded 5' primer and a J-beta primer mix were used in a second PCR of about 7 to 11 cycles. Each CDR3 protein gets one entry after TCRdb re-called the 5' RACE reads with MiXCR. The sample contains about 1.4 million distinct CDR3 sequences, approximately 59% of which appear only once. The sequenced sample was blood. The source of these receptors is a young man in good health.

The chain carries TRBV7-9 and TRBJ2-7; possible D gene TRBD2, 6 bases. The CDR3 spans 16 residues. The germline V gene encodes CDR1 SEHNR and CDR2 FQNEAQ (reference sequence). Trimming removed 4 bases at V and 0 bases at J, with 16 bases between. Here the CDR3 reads CASSSVPIGSSYEQYF. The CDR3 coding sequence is TGTGCCAGCAGCTCTGTCCCCATCGGGAGCTCCTACGAGCAGTACTTC.

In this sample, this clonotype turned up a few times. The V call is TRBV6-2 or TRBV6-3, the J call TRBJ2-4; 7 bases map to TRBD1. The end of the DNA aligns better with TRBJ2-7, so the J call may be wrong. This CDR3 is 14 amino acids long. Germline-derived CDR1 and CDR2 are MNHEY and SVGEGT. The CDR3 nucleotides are TGTGCCAGCAGCCAAAGGGGACAGACCTACGAGCAGTACTTC. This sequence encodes CASSQRGQTYEQYF.

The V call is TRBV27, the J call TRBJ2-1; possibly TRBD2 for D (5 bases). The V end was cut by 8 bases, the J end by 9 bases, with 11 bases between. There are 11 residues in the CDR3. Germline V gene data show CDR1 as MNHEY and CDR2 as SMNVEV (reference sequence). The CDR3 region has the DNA TGTGCCAGCGAGGGCCCAGGTGAGCAGTTCTTC. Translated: CASEGPGEQFF.

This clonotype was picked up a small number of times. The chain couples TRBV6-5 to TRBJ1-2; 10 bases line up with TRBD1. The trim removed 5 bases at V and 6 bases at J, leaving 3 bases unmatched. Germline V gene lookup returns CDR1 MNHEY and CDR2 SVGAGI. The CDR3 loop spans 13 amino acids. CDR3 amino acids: CASSDGQGDGYTF. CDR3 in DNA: TGTGCCAGCAGTGACGGACAGGGGGATGGCTACACCTTC.

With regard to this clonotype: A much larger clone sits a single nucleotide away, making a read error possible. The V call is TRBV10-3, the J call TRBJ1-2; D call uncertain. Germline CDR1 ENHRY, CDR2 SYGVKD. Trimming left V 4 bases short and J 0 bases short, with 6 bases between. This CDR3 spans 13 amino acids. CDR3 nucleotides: TGTGCCATCAGTGGCGAGGCTAACTATGGCTACACCTTC. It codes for CAISGEANYGYTF.

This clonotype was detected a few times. The CDR3 DNA is TGCAGTGCTAGAGCTTTTATGGTGTCTGGGACTGTGGGCTACGAGCAGTACTTC. Amino acid sequence: CSARAFMVSGTVGYEQYF. The gene calls are TRBV20-1 and TRBJ2-7; possible D gene TRBD2, 6 bases. Germline loops: CDR1 DFQATT, CDR2 SNEGSKA (reference sequence). The CDR3 runs to 18 residues. Trimming removed 1 base from V and 3 bases from J, with 25 bases in between.

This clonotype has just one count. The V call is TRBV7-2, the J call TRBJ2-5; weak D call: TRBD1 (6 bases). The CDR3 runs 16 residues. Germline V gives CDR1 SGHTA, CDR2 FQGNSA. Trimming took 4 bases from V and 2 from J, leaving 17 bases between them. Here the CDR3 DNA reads TGTGCCAGCAGCTCTGACCTCCGGGACACACAAGAGACCCAGTACTTC. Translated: CASSSDLRDTQETQYF.

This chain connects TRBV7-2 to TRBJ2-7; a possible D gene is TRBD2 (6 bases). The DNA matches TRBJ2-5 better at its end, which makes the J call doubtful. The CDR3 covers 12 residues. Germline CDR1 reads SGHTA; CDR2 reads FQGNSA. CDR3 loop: CASSLTSKTQYF. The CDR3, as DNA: TGTGCCAGCAGCCTTACTAGCAAGACCCAGTACTTC.

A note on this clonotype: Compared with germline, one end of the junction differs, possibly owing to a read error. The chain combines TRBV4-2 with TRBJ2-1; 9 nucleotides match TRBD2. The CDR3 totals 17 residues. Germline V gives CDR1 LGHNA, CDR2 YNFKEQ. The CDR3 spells CASSQDSQRGVNNERFF. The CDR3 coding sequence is TGTGCCAGCAGCCAAGATAGCCAGCGGGGGGTAAACAATGAGCGGTTCTTC.

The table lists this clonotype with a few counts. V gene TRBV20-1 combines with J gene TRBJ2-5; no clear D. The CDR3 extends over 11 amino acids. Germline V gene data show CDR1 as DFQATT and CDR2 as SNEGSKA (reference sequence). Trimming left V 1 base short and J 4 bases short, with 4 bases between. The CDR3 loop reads CSARVAETQYF. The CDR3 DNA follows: TGCAGTGCTAGAGTTGCAGAGACCCAGTACTTC.

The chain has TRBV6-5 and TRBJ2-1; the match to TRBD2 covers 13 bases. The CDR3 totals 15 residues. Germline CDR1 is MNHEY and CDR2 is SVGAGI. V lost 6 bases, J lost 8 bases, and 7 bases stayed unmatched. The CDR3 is CASRVTSGGAHEQFF. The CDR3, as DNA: TGTGCCAGCAGAGTTACTAGCGGGGGGGCCCATGAGCAGTTCTTC.

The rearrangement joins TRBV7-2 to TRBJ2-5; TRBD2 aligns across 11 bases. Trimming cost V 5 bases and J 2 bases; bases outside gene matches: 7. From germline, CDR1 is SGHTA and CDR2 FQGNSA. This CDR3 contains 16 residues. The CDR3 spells CASSPASGGRQETQYF. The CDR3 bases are TGTGCCAGCAGCCCGGCTAGCGGGGGGCGACAAGAGACCCAGTACTTC.

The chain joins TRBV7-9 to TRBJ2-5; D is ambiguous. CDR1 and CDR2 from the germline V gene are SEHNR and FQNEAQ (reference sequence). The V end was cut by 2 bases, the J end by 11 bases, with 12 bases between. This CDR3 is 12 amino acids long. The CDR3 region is CASSLRASVQYF. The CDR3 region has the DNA TGTGCCAGCAGCTTAAGGGCTAGTGTACAGTACTTC.

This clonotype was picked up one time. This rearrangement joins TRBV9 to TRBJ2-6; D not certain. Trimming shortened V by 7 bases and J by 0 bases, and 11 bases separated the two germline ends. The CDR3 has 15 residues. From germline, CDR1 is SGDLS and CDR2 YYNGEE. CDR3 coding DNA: TGTGCCAGCTGTTCGTACGGCTCTGGGGCCAACGTCCTGACTTTC. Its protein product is CASCSYGSGANVLTF.

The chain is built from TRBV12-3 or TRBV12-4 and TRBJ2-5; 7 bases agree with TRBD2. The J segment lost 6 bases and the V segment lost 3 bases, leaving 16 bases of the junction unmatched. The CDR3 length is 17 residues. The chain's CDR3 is CASSFRAERGLLQTQYF. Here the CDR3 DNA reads TGTGCCAGCAGTTTCAGGGCAGAGCGGGGACTCTTACAGACCCAGTACTTC.

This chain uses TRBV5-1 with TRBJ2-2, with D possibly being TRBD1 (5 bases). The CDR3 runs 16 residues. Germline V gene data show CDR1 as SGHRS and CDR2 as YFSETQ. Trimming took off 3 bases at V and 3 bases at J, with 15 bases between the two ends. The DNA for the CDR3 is TGCGCCAGCAGCTCCCCTCAGGGAACCGACACCGGGGAGCTGTTTTTT. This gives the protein CASSSPQGTDTGELFF.

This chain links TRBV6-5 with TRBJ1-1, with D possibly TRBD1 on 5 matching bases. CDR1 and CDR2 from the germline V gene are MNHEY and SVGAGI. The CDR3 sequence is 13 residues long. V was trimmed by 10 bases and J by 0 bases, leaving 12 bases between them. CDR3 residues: CATLGQLNTEAFF. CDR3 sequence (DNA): TGTGCCACCCTGGGGCAGCTGAACACTGAAGCTTTCTTT.

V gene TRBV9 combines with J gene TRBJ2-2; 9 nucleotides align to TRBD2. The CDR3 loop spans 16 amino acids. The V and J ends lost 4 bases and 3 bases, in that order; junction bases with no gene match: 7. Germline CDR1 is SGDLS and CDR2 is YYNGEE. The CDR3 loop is CASSIGLAQDTGELFF. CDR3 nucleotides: TGTGCCAGCAGCATCGGACTAGCGCAAGACACCGGGGAGCTGTTTTTT.

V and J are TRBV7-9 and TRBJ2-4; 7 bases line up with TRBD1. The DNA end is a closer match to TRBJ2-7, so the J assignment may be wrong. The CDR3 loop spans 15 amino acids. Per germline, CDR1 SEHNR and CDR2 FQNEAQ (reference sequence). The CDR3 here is CASSLIEAGGYEQYF. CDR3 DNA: TGTGCCAGCAGCTTAATTGAGGCAGGGGGCTACGAGCAGTACTTC.

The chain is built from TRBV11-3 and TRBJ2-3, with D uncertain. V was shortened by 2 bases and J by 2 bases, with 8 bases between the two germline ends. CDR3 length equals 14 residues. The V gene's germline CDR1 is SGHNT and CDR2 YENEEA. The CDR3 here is CASSLYGTTDTQYF. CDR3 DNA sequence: TGTGCCAGCAGCTTATACGGTACCACAGATACGCAGTATTTT.

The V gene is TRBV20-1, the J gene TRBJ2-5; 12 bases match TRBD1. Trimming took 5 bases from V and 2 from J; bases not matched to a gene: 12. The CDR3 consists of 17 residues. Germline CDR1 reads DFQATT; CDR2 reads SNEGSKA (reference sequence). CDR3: CSAVGTGGRLDQETQYF. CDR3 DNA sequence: TGCAGTGCTGTTGGGACAGGGGGCCGACTAGATCAAGAGACCCAGTACTTC.

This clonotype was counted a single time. CDR3 residues: CASSDNRAPYGYTF. The CDR3 DNA follows: TGTGCCAGCAGTGACAACAGGGCGCCCTATGGCTACACCTTC. The chain has TRBV6-5 and TRBJ1-2; possibly TRBD1 for D (6 bases). Trimming took 5 bases from V and 4 from J, leaving 14 bases between them. Germline V gene sequence: CDR1 MNHEY, CDR2 SVGAGI. The CDR3 has 14 residues.

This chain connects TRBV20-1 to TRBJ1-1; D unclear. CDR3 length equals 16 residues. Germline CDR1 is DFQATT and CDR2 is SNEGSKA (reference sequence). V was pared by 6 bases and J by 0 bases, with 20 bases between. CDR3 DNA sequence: TGCAGTGCCTACGGACCGATGCGGGGAATGAACACTGAAGCTTTCTTT. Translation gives CSAYGPMRGMNTEAFF.

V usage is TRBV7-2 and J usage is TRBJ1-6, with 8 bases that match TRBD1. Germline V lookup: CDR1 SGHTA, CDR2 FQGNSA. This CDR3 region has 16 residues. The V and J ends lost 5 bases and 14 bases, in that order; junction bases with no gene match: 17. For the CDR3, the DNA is TGTGCCAGCAGCCGAAACGGACAGGGAAGAAGTAAGGCCCTCCACTTT. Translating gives CASSRNGQGRSKALHF.